This T cell receptor beta chain was captured by sequencing in a study of T-cell memory formation after mild COVID-19. The wider study: Largely, TCR clusters stayed within a single donor.

Study-wide results and caveats: Cross-reactive memory seemingly joined, as some responding clones were found in pre-infection memory.

TCR alpha and TCR beta cDNA libraries carrying sample barcodes and UMIs were produced by 5'RACE using constant-segment primers. TCRdb re-derived calls from the 5' RACE reads in MiXCR, one entry per CDR3 protein. This table holds under 450,000 distinct CDR3 sequences, over 13% found once. In its sample, this clonotype was seen a few times. Its antigen is not identified. The material sequenced was PBMCs or a T cell subset sorted from them (not recorded which). The receptor was isolated from a man between 18 and 35 years old who had mild COVID-19 (a few samples of this study predate the infection). Cell type and time point are not known.

CDR3 residues: CAWSVCREPQPQHF. The CDR3 DNA follows: TGTGCCTGGAGTGTATGTAGGGAGCCTCAGCCCCAGCATTTT. The gene calls are TRBV30 and TRBJ1-5; D gene uncertain. Trimming took off 0 bases at V and 6 bases at J, with 12 bases between the two ends. This CDR3 is built from 14 residues. Germline V CDR1 and CDR2: GTSNPN, SVGIG (reference sequence).